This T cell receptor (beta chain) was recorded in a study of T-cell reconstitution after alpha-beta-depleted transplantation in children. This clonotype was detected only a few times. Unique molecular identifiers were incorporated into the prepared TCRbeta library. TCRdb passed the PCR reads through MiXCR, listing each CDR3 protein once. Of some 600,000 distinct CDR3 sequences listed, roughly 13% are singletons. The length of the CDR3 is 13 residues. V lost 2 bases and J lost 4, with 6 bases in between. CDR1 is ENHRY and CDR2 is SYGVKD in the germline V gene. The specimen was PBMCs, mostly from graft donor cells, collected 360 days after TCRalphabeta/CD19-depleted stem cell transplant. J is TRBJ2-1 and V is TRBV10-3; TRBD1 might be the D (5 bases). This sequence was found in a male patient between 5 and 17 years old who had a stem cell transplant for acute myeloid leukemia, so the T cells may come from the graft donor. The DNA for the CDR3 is TGTGCCATCAGTGAGGACAGTTACAATGAGCAGTTCTTC. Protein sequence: CAISEDSYNEQFF.